This entry describes one T cell receptor (beta chain). The antigen is not known. The data originate from a study of cytomegalovirus exposure and HLA in healthy donors. Study-wide points: In a later analysis, at a false discovery rate of 0.05, approximately 16,000 TCR beta sequences were associated with HLA alleles. In a later analysis, several top co-occurrence clusters appeared linked to parvovirus B19, influenza, CMV and Epstein-Barr virus.

Looked up from germline, CDR1 is SGDLS and CDR2 is YYNGEE. This CDR3 has 14 residues. V was pared by 5 bases and J by 2 bases, with 3 bases of the junction left unmatched. The primer mix had 60 Vbeta and 13 Jbeta primers. Profiled with immunoSEQ multiplex PCR; TCRdb holds only in-frame clones, not every one. This sample has 90,000 to 120,000 clones; 60% to 85% occur once, and the top ten carry roughly 4.9%. The sequenced material came from PBMCs. This sequence was found in a female donor in good health and CMV-seropositive. The V gene is TRBV9, the J gene TRBJ1-3, with 8 bases that match TRBD1. For the CDR3, the DNA is TGTGCCAGCAGTACGGACAGGGCTGGAAACACCATATATTTT. This translates into CASSTDRAGNTIYF. The complete variable domain, with remaining parts taken from reference TRBV9 and TRBJ1-3, reads DSGVTQTPKHLITATGQRVTLRCSPRSGDLSVYWYQQSLDQGLQFLIQYYNGEERAKGNILERFSAQQFPDLHSELNLSSLELGDSALYFCASSTDRAGNTIYFGEGSWLTVV.